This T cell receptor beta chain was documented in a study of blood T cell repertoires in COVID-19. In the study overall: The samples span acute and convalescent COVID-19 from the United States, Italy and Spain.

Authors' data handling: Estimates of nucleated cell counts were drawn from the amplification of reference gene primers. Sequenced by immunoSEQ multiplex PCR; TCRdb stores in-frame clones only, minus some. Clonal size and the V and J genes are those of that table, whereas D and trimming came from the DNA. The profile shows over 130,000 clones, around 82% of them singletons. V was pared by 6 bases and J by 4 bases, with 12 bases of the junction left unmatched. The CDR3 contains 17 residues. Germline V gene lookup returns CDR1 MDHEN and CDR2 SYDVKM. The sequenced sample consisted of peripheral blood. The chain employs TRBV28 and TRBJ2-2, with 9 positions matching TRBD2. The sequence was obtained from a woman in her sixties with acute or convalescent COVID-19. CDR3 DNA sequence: TGTGCCAGCAGCCCCTGGGGCGGGAGGGCTAGCACCGGGGAGCTGTTTTTT. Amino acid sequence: CASSPWGGRASTGELFF. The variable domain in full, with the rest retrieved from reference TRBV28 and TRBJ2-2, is DVKVTQSSRYLVKRTGEKVFLECVQDMDHENMFWYRQDPGLGLRLIYFSYDVKMKEKGDIPEGYSVSREKKERFSLILESASTNQTSMYLCASSPWGGRASTGELFFGEGSRLTVL.